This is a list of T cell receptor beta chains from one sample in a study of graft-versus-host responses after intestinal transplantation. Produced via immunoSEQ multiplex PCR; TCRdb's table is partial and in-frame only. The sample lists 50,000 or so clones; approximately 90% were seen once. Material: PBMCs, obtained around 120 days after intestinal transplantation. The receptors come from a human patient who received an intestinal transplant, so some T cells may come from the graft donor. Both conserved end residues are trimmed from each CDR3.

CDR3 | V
ASSPRPAGGNEQF | TRBV4-2
ASSLGLAGALETQY | TRBV28
AISEGTGGFEQY | TRBV10-3
ASTAPSGRLAGELF | TRBV11-3
ASSDGTSGHTDTQY | TRBV7-9
ASSSDRGEQY | TRBV5-6
ASSIDGTDTQY | TRBV19
ASGPIGEQY | TRBV27
ASSGLAGEQY | TRBV25-1
ATSRAGVATNEKLF | TRBV15
ASSLGTGGLNEQF | TRBV7-6
ASSQDRGGELF | TRBV5-1
ASSDSVGRGDSPLH | TRBV7-6
ASSWTGGNQPQH | TRBV27
ASSFGDGQWGETYEQY | TRBV28
ASSLGAEGDTQY | TRBV9
ASSKGNYNEQF | TRBV6-6
ASSDPRDRGPYNEQF | TRBV6-4
ASAGTGTISYEQY | TRBV21-1
ASSETATNEKLF | TRBV11-2
ASSLDPSSSYNSPLH | TRBV11-3
ASSQGTNNSPLH | TRBV18
ASSQQPPQETQY | TRBV5-1
ASTKRTGGLGEQY | TRBV6-1
ASSERVQETQY | TRBV6-1
ASSLVWGSSYNEQF | TRBV5-1
ASSLEGVWGVSTKTQY | TRBV11-2
ASSPRGGMNTEAF | TRBV19
ASSIDPSAETQY | TRBV19
ASSIVLGPGANVLT | TRBV28
ASSSDWGKAF | TRBV7-9
ASSSGQVLYEQY | TRBV5-1
ASSEPGSPSTDTQY | TRBV6-1
ASRSPADTQY | TRBV28
ASSQTSGISTDTQY | TRBV18
ASSVGFVETQY | TRBV9
ASSYSGTGGQF | TRBV6-5
ASSEGTGGRDGYT | TRBV28
ASSQDWGILNEQF | TRBV4-1
ASSRTSIGTGELF | TRBV27
ASSESAGGPREQY | TRBV2
ASSLGGDTDTQY | TRBV7-3
ASSPSDRGGLEQF | TRBV14
ASSLESAPYRRDTQY | TRBV7-9
ASSYREVNYGYT | TRBV6-5
ASSYRSTDTQY | TRBV6-6
ASSLLAGTSYNSPLH | TRBV28
ASRTGAHEQY | TRBV5-8
ASSLGWRPGGNEQF | TRBV27
ASSPGTASDTQY | TRBV27
ASSVEQGRTDTQY | TRBV9
ASSLVLGAGELF | TRBV5-1
ASSLTGQGQETQY | TRBV11-2
ASSLQGDQPQH | TRBV7-9
ASSPSAYNEQF | TRBV7-9
AWSLGTLNTEAF | TRBV30
ASSLEPGTGETQY | TRBV7-3